The 26 T cell receptor beta chains listed next were all sequenced from one sample in a study of beta chain features in type 1 diabetes. Every bit of the isolated RNA underwent reverse transcription, so sequencing read expressed TCRB transcripts. Sequencing used immunoSEQ multiplex PCR; TCRdb keeps in-frame clones, though not all of them. The sample holds approximately 400,000 clones, approximately 15% seen once. The sample taken for sequencing was naive CD4+ T cells from blood. The source of these receptors is a young woman in good health.

The chain recombines TRBV11-2 with TRBJ2-7; possibly TRBD1 for D (6 bases). CDR3 length: 13 amino acids. The V and J ends lost 7 bases and 1 base respectively, with 11 bases between them. Germline V lookup: CDR1 SGHAT, CDR2 FQNNGV. The CDR3 coding sequence is TGTGCCAGCACCGGGACATTTTCCTACGAGCAGTACTTC. Protein product: CASTGTFSYEQYF.

There are a few counts of this clone. This chain connects TRBV4-3 to TRBJ2-5; 7 bases are a match to TRBD1. With V trimmed by 4 bases and J by 2 bases, 7 bases remained unmatched. Germline V CDR1 and CDR2: LGHNA, YSLEER. This CDR3 contains 15 residues. CDR3 region: CASSRRQGGQETQYF. The CDR3 DNA sequence: TGCGCCAGCAGCCGAAGACAGGGTGGGCAAGAGACCCAGTACTTC.

This clone has more than one count but fewer than ten. This rearrangement joins TRBV9 to TRBJ2-1; 9 bases agree with TRBD2. CDR1 is SGDLS, CDR2 YYNGEE, per germline. With 4 bases clipped from V and 2 bases from J, the junction kept 4 bases outside the gene matches. The CDR3 is 15 residues long. The CDR3 loop is CASSTGLATYNEQFF. DNA of the CDR3: TGTGCCAGCAGCACCGGACTAGCGACCTACAATGAGCAGTTCTTC.

A few counts support this clone. The sample carries other DNA sequences with the same CDR3. Here the CDR3 reads CASSLSGRTYEQYF. The DNA for the CDR3 is TGTGCCAGCAGTTTAAGCGGCAGAACCTACGAGCAGTACTTC. The chain has TRBV28 and TRBJ2-7; tentative D call: TRBD2 (5 bases). Trimming removed 2 bases from V and 2 bases from J, with 10 bases in between. There are 14 residues in the CDR3. The germline V gene has CDR1 MDHEN and CDR2 SYDVKM.

The rearrangement uses TRBV7-2 and TRBJ1-3; D is unresolved. The CDR3 totals 15 residues. Trimming left V 5 bases short and J 4 bases short, with 15 bases between. CDR1 SGHTA and CDR2 FQGNSA come from the germline V gene. CDR3 loop: CASSPRGSPGNTIYF. The CDR3 coding sequence is TGTGCCAGCAGCCCCCGGGGTAGTCCAGGAAACACCATATATTTT. The full variable domain, its missing parts supplied by reference TRBV7-2 and TRBJ1-3, is GAGVSQSPSNKVTEKGKDVELRCDPISGHTALYWYRQSLGQGLEFLIYFQGNSAPDKSGLPSDRFSAERTGGSVSTLTIQRTQQEDSAVYLCASSPRGSPGNTIYFGEGSWLTVV.

This clone has more than one count but fewer than ten. The rearrangement uses TRBV19 and TRBJ2-7; D is possibly TRBD1 (6 bases). The germline V gene encodes CDR1 LNHDA and CDR2 SQIVND (reference sequence). The length of the CDR3 is 13 residues. The V and J ends lost 3 bases and 3 bases respectively, with 9 bases between them. This CDR3 reads CASSISGDYEQYF. In DNA, the CDR3 is TGTGCCAGTAGTATCTCAGGGGACTACGAGCAGTACTTC.

This clone came up a few times. The J gene is TRBJ2-1, the V gene TRBV5-1, with 10 bases identical to TRBD2. The germline V gene has CDR1 SGHRS and CDR2 YFSETQ. After removal of 2 bases from V and 7 bases from J, the junction contained 6 bases not matched to a gene. This CDR3 is 15 amino acids long. CDR3 nucleotide sequence: TGCGCCAGCAGCTTTGGGCTAGCGGGAGATAATGAGCAGTTCTTC. It encodes CASSFGLAGDNEQFF.

This chain connects TRBV6-4 to TRBJ1-5; 7 bases align to TRBD1. Germline CDR1 reads MRHNA; CDR2 reads SNTAGT. The V gene end was trimmed by 11 bases and the J gene end by 1 base; junction bases not matched to a gene: 14. This CDR3 region has 16 residues. This CDR3 is CAGKGQQHNSNQPQHF. CDR3 coding DNA: TGTGCCGGAAAGGGACAGCAACACAACAGCAATCAGCCCCAGCATTTT.

CDR3 in amino acids: CASSPRGLSAVGTEAFF. The DNA of the CDR3 is TGTGCCAGCAGCCCGCGGGGATTAAGCGCCGTCGGGACTGAAGCTTTCTTT. V is TRBV7-6 and J is TRBJ1-1, with unresolved D. The germline V and J ends were trimmed by 5 bases and 5 bases, with 24 bases remaining between them. The CDR3 contains 17 residues. CDR1 and CDR2 from the germline V gene are SGHVS and FNYEAQ. Full variable domain (outside the CDR3, taken from reference TRBV7-6 and TRBJ1-1): GAGVSQSPRYKVTKRGQDVALRCDPISGHVSLYWYRQALGQGPEFLTYFNYEAQQDKSGLPNDRFSAERPEGSISTLTIQRTEQRDSAMYRCASSPRGLSAVGTEAFFGQGTRLTVV.

The chain has TRBV15 and TRBJ2-1; D possibly corresponds to TRBD2 (5 bases). V lost 0 bases, J lost 7 bases, and 22 bases lay in between. This CDR3 has 18 amino acids. The germline CDR1 and CDR2 sequences are LNHNV and YYDKDF (reference sequence). For the CDR3, the DNA is TGTGCCACCAGCAGAGAGAGCGGCGACGCAGGAATAAGGAATGAGCAGTTCTTC. Its translation: CATSRESGDAGIRNEQFF.

CDR3 DNA sequence: TGTGCCAGCAGTCCCGTCGGGGGACTCAATCAGCCCCAGCATTTT. Its protein product is CASSPVGGLNQPQHF. The genes are TRBV27 and TRBJ1-5, with a weak D call TRBD1 (5 bases). The CDR3 is made up of 15 amino acids. Per the germline V gene, CDR1 is MNHEY and CDR2 is SMNVEV (reference sequence). V was trimmed by 5 bases and J by 3 bases, leaving 14 bases between them.

This chain joins TRBV19 and TRBJ1-5; a possible D gene is TRBD1 (5 bases). The CDR3 runs to 15 residues. Germline-derived CDR1 and CDR2 are LNHDA and SQIVND (reference sequence). V lost 7 bases and J lost 1, with 14 bases in between. CDR3 in DNA: TGTGCCAGTACCCCAGGGTGGCAGAGCAATCAGCCCCAGCATTTT. Its translation is CASTPGWQSNQPQHF.

This chain uses TRBV19 with TRBJ1-5; 12 nucleotides line up with TRBD1. Germline V gene sequence: CDR1 LNHDA, CDR2 SQIVND (reference sequence). The CDR3 totals 15 residues. J was trimmed by 7 bases and V by 6 bases; bases with no gene match: 7. CDR3 DNA: TGTGCCAGTAGCATTGGGACAGGGGGCGGACAGCCCCAGCATTTT. Translating gives CASSIGTGGGQPQHF. Full variable domain (rest looked up from reference TRBV19 and TRBJ1-5): DGGITQSPKYLFRKEGQNVTLSCEQNLNHDAMYWYRQDPGQGLRLIYYSQIVNDFQKGDIAEGYSVSREKKESFPLTVTSAQKNPTAFYLCASSIGTGGGQPQHFGDGTRLSIL.

The sample holds a few counts of this clone. The rearrangement joins TRBV20-1 to TRBJ2-5; D not resolved. The CDR3 length is 11 residues. Looked up from germline, CDR1 is DFQATT and CDR2 is SNEGSKA (reference sequence). Trimming removed 3 bases at V and 7 bases at J, with 9 bases between. The CDR3 spells CSASNRSTQYF. The CDR3 nucleotides read TGCAGTGCTAGTAATAGATCGACCCAGTACTTC.

The CDR3 here is CASSLSGRDTDTQYF. The CDR3 DNA reads as TGTGCCAGCAGCCTAAGCGGGAGAGACACAGATACGCAGTATTTT. The chain uses TRBV6-5 and TRBJ2-3; 8 nucleotides align to TRBD2. This CDR3 spans 15 amino acids. Trimming cost V 6 bases and J 2 bases; bases outside gene matches: 7. CDR1 is MNHEY, CDR2 SVGAGI, per germline.

This clone was found a few times. The chain carries TRBV29-1 and TRBJ2-1; TRBD2 agrees at 9 bases. CDR1 is SQVTM, CDR2 ANQGSEA, per germline. V shed 1 base and J 4 bases; nucleotides not matched to a gene: 5. The CDR3 runs 15 residues. The CDR3 loop is CSVEGGRDLYNEQFF. The DNA of the CDR3 is TGCAGCGTTGAAGGCGGGAGGGACTTGTACAATGAGCAGTTCTTC.

This sequence joins TRBV15 and TRBJ2-7; D remains ambiguous. Germline loops: CDR1 LNHNV, CDR2 YYDKDF (reference sequence). V lost 0 bases and J 2 bases, leaving 11 bases between the germline ends. The CDR3 totals 15 residues. The CDR3 sequence: CATSRDTYSPYEQYF. CDR3 coding DNA: TGTGCCACCAGCAGAGATACGTACAGTCCCTACGAGCAGTACTTC.

The V call is TRBV18, the J call TRBJ1-1, with D possibly TRBD1 on 5 matching bases. This CDR3 spans 17 amino acids. The germline V gene encodes CDR1 KGHSH and CDR2 LQKENI. V shed 2 bases and J shed 3 bases, with 19 bases lying between them. The CDR3: CASSPGFGGAGDTEAFF. The CDR3 DNA reads TGTGCCAGCTCACCAGGGTTCGGAGGGGCTGGGGACACTGAAGCTTTCTTT.

This clone was detected a few times. CDR3 region: CASSSSRVTDTQYF. DNA of the CDR3: TGTGCCAGCAGCTCGAGCCGTGTCACAGATACGCAGTATTTT. This sequence joins TRBV7-9 and TRBJ2-3; D is ambiguous. The CDR3 totals 14 residues. V was shortened by 4 bases and J by 2 bases, with 10 bases between the two germline ends. Germline CDR1 is SEHNR and CDR2 is FQNEAQ (reference sequence). The whole variable domain, filled in from reference TRBV7-9 and TRBJ2-3, reads DTGVSQNPRHKITKRGQNVTFRCDPISEHNRLYWYRQTLGQGPEFLTYFQNEAQLEKSRLLSDRFSAERPKGSFSTLEIQRTEQGDSAMYLCASSSSRVTDTQYFGPGTRLTVL.

The chain links TRBV6-5 to TRBJ2-7; 9 positions match TRBD2. Germline V gene sequence: CDR1 MNHEY, CDR2 SVGAGI. This CDR3 comprises 13 residues. V shed 9 bases, J shed 5 bases, and the junction held 8 bases outside the gene matches. DNA for the CDR3: TGTGCCAGTAGTAGCGGGAGAAGCCACGAGCAGTACTTC. Residues: CASSSGRSHEQYF.

The chain uses TRBV11-1 and TRBJ2-6; 8 bases align to TRBD1. V gave up 6 bases and J gave up 2 bases; unmatched junction bases: 9. Germline CDR1 is SGHAT and CDR2 is FQDESV (reference sequence). CDR3 length equals 17 residues. CDR3 in DNA: TGTGCCAGCAGTCTGCGACAGGGGTCGACTGGGGCCAACGTCCTGACTTTC. This gives the protein CASSLRQGSTGANVLTF.

This clone appeared a few times. V gene TRBV30 combines with J gene TRBJ1-1; TRBD1 is a possible D gene (6 bases). Germline V gene data show CDR1 as GTSNPN and CDR2 as SVGIG (reference sequence). The CDR3 is 14 residues long. The V and J ends lost 5 bases and 1 base respectively, with 14 bases between them. CDR3 region: CAWGGPVENTEAFF. In DNA, the CDR3 is TGTGCCTGGGGGGGCCCTGTCGAGAACACTGAAGCTTTCTTT.

This clone was detected a few times. The V and J genes are TRBV7-9 and TRBJ2-5, with TRBD1 matching 7 bases. With 2 bases clipped from V and 3 bases from J, the junction kept 6 bases outside the gene matches. The CDR3 sequence is 15 residues long. Germline CDR1 and CDR2: SEHNR and FQNEAQ (reference sequence). The chain's CDR3 is CASSLYGRGKETQYF. As DNA, the CDR3 is TGTGCCAGCAGCTTATACGGCAGGGGGAAAGAGACCCAGTACTTC.

V and J are TRBV4-1 and TRBJ1-2; no reliable D call. The CDR3 is 13 amino acids. Germline V gene data show CDR1 as MGHRA and CDR2 as YSYEKL. Trimming stripped 4 bases from V and 13 bases from J, with 19 bases between. The chain's CDR3 is CASSLVPFSRGTF. The CDR3 DNA reads as TGCGCCAGCAGCCTAGTCCCCTTCTCTCGGGGCACCTTC.

V usage is TRBV30 and J usage is TRBJ1-1; a weak D match, TRBD1 (5 bases). The CDR3 covers 15 residues. Trimming removed 4 bases from V and 4 bases from J, with 19 bases in between. In germline, CDR1 is GTSNPN, CDR2 SVGIG (reference sequence). CDR3 coding DNA: TGTGCCTGGAACGACCCCGGCAGGGTAGGCACTGAAGCTTTCTTT. Translating it yields CAWNDPGRVGTEAFF.

This clone was counted a few times. The chain combines TRBV11-1 with TRBJ2-6; 7 bases map to TRBD1. This CDR3 region has 17 residues. J lost 4 bases, V lost 5 bases, and 11 bases had no gene match. Germline CDR1 reads SGHAT; CDR2 reads FQDESV (reference sequence). CDR3 sequence: CASSDNPGQVGANVLTF. As DNA, the CDR3 is TGTGCCAGCAGCGACAACCCTGGACAGGTCGGGGCCAACGTCCTGACTTTC.